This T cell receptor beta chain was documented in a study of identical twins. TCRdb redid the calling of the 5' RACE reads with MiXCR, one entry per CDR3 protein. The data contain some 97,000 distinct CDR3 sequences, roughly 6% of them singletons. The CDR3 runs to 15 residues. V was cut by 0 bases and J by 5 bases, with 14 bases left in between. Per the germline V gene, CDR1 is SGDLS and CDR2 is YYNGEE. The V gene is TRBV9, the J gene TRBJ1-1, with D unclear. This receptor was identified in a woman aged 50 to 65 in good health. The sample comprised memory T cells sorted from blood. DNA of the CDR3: TGTGCCAGCAGCGTAGGTCACGGGGAAAGAACTGAAGCTTTCTTT. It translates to CASSVGHGERTEAFF.